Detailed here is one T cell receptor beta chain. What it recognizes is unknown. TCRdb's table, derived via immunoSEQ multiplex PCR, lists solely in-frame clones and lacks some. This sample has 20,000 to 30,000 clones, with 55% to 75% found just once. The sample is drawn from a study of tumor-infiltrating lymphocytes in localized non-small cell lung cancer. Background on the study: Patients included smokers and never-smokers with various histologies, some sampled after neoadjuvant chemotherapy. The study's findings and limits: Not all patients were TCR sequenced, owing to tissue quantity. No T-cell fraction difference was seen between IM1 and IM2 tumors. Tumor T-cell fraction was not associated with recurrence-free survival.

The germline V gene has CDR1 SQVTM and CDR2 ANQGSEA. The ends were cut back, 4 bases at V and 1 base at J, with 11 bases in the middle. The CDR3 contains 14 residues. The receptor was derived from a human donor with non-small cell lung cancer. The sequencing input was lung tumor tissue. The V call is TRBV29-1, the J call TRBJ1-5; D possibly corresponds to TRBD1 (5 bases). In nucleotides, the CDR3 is TGCAGCGTTGTAGGGGCAGGGAGCAATCAGCCCCAGCATTTT. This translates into CSVVGAGSNQPQHF.